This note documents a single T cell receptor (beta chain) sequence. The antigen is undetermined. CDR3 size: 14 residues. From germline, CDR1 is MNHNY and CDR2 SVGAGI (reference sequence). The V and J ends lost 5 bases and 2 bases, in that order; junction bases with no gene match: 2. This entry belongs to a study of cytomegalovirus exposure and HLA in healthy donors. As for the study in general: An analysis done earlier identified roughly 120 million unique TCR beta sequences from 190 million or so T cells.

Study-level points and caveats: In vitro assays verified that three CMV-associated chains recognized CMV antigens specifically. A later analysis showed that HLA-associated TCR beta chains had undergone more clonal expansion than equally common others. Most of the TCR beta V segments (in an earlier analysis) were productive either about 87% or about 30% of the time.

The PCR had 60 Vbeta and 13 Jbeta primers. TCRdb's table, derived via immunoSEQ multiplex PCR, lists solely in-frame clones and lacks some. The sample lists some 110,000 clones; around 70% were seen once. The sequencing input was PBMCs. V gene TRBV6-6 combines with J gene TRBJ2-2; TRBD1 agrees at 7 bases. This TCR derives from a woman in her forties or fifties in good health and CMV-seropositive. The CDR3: CASSRDSNTGELFF. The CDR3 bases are TGTGCCAGCAGTAGGGACAGCAACACCGGGGAGCTGTTTTTT.